This T cell receptor (beta chain) comes out of a study of blood T cell repertoires in COVID-19 (dated by TCRdb to 2020 to 2022). For the study in its entirety: Samples from collaborators originated in the United States, Italy and Spain and spanned both the acute and convalescent phases of COVID-19. The material from the prospective study consisted of cDNA or gDNA derived from T cells, B-cell-depleted T cells, or PBMCs. Deeply sampled blood TCRbeta repertoires from subjects exposed to, actively infected with, or recovered from COVID-19 were included in the dataset. The repertoires were released in a freely available public database intended as a resource for research on the immune response to SARS-CoV-2. The samples were drawn from two sources: the first 160 participants of the ongoing ImmuneRACE study, and 950 to 1,500 subjects contributed by 6 global collaborators. Sample metadata almost always included a de-identified subject ID, COVID-19 status, age in years and sex. Where available, HLA class I and class II types were taken from metadata supplied by the sample provider and were not determined by assay-based typing.

The paper as a whole reports these results and caveats: Clinical and demographic metadata were provided uncurated, with the amount varying by source and participant.

One collaborating source in Seattle enrolled patients while the patients were actively infected and followed the patients over time throughout the course of disease. The collaborating institutions used their own protocols to collect whole blood in K2EDTA tubes. For TCRbeta analysis, collaborators shipped samples in one of three forms: frozen whole blood, isolated PBMCs, or DNA extracted from either of those sample types. For CDR1 and CDR2, the germline V gene (reference sequence) lists MNHNY and SVGAGI. Trimming costs V 2 bases and J 10 bases, and their ends lie 15 bases apart. The cysteine opens and the phenylalanine closes a CDR3 of 15 amino acids. Kept here is only the CDR3 DNA, which spans 45 bases and is read in frame from base 1. TCRbeta CDR3 regions were amplified from genomic DNA using the immunoSEQ Assay, a bias-controlled multiplex PCR. Per the source publication's procedure: The number of nucleated cells in each sample was estimated from the amplification of reference gene primers within the assay. To quantify the absolute abundance of each unique TCRbeta CDR3 rearrangement, sequence reads were collapsed and filtered. For each sample, productive Simpson clonality was calculated as the square root of Simpson's diversity index over productive rearrangements. TCRdb re-hosts the immuneACCESS table, in-frame sequences only. Its copies lack some clones; in the studies checked, an unresolved V gene accounts for under half of them, and the cause for the rest is not known. V, J and clone size are those of that table, while D and trimming were read from the DNA. The sample contains approximately 400,000 clones, about 91% of them found a single time. The ten largest account for over 9.5% of the sample.

A word on this clone: The antigen it recognizes is unknown. Base qualities are not provided; no much larger clone lies one nucleotide away.

Sequenced input: peripheral blood. Rearrangement joined TRBV6-6 to TRBJ1-6; a tentative D call is TRBD1 (6 bases match). This clonotype was sampled from a woman in her forties or fifties with COVID-19, enrolled during active disease. The CDR3 protein: CASSYPTGNESPLHF. The DNA reads TGTGCCAGCAGTTACCCTACAGGGAACGAGTCACCCCTCCACTTT.